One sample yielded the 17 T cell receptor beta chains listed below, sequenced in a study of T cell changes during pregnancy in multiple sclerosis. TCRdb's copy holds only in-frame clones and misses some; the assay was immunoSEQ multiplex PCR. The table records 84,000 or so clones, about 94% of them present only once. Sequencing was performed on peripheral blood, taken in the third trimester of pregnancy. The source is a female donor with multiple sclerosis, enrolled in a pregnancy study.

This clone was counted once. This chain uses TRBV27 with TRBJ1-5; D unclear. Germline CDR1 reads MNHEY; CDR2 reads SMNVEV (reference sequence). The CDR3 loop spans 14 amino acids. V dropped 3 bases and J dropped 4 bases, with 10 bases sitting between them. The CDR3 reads CASSFGLENQPQHF. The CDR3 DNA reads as TGTGCCAGCAGTTTCGGGTTGGAGAATCAGCCCCAGCATTTT.

CDR3 sequence (DNA): TGTGCCAGCAGCCACGTGGCCCTGACAGGAAACAATGAGCAGTTCTTC. Translated: CASSHVALTGNNEQFF. This chain uses TRBV14 with TRBJ2-1; a possible D gene is TRBD1 (6 bases). V was clipped by 3 bases and J by 5 bases, with 17 bases between them. The CDR3 is 16 residues long. Germline CDR1 is SGHDN and CDR2 is FVKESK. The variable domain in full, completed from reference TRBV14 and TRBJ2-1, reads EAGVTQFPSHSVIEKGQTVTLRCDPISGHDNLYWYRRVMGKEIKFLLHFVKESKQDESGMPNNRFLAERTGGTYSTLKVQPAELEDSGVYFCASSHVALTGNNEQFFGPGTRLTVL.

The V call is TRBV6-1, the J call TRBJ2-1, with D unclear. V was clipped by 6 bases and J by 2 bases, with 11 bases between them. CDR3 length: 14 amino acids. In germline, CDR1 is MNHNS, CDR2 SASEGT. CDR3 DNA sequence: TGTGCCAGCAGCGAGACTCCAGCCTACAATGAGCAGTTCTTC. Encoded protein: CASSETPAYNEQFF.

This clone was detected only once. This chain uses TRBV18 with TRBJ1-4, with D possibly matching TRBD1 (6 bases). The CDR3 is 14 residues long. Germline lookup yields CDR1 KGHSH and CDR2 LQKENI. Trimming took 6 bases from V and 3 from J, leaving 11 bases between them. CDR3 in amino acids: CASSPRQANEKLFF. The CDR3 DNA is TGTGCCAGCTCGCCTAGACAGGCTAATGAAAAACTGTTTTTT.

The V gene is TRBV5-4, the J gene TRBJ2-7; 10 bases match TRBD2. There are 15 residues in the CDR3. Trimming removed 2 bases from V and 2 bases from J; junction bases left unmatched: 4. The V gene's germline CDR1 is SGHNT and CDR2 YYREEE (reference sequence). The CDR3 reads CASSFGTSDTYEQYF. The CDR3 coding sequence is TGTGCCAGCAGCTTCGGGACTAGCGACACCTACGAGCAGTACTTC. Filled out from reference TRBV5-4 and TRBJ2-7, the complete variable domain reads ETGVTQSPTHLIKTRGQQVTLRCSSQSGHNTVSWYQQALGQGPQFIFQYYREEENGRGNFPPRFSGLQFPNYSSELNVNALELDDSALYLCASSFGTSDTYEQYFGPGTRLTVT.

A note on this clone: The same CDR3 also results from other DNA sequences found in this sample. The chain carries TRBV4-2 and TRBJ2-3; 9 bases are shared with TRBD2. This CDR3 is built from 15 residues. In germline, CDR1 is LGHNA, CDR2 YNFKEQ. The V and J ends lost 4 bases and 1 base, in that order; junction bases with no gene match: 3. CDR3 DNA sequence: TGTGCCAGCAGCCCGACTAGCGGTGGCACAGATACGCAGTATTTT. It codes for CASSPTSGGTDTQYF.

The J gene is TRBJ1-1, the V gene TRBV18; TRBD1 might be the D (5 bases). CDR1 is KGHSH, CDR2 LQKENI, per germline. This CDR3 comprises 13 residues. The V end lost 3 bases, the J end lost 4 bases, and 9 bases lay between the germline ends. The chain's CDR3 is CASSPMGGTEAFF. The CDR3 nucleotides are TGTGCCAGCTCACCTATGGGGGGCACTGAAGCTTTCTTT.

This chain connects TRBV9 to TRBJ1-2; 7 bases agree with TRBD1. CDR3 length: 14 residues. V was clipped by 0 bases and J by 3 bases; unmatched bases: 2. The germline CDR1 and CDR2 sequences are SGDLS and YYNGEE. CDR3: CASSVGGGHYGYTF. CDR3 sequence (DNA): TGTGCCAGCAGCGTAGGAGGGGGCCACTATGGCTACACCTTC.

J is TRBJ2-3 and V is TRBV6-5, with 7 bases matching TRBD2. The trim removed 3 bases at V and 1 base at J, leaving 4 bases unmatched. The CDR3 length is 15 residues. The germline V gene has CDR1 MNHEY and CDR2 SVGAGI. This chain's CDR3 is CASSYFLAGTDTQYF. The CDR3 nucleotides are TGTGCCAGCAGTTATTTTCTAGCGGGCACAGATACGCAGTATTTT.

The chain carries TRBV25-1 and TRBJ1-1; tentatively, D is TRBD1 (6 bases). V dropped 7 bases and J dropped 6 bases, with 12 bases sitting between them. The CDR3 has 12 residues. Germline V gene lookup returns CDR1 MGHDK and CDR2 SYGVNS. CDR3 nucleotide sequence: TGTGCCAGCACACAGGGCTACGCTGAAGCTTTCTTT. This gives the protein CASTQGYAEAFF.

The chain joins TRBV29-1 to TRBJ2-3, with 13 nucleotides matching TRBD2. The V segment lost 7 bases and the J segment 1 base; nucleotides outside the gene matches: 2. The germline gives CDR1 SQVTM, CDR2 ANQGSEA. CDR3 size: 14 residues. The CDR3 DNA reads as TGCAGCGCCGGGACTAGCGGGGGCACAGATACGCAGTATTTT. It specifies CSAGTSGGTDTQYF.

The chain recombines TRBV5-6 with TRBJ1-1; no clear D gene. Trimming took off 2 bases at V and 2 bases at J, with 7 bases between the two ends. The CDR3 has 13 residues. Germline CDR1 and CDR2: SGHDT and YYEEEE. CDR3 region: CASSFGDNTEAFF. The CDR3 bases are TGTGCCAGCAGCTTCGGAGATAACACTGAAGCTTTCTTT.

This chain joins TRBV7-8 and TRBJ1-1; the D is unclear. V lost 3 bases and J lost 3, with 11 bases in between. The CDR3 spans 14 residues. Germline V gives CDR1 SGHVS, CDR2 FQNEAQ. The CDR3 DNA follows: TGTGCCAGCAGCTTCGTATATCCGGACACTGAAGCTTTCTTT. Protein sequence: CASSFVYPDTEAFF.

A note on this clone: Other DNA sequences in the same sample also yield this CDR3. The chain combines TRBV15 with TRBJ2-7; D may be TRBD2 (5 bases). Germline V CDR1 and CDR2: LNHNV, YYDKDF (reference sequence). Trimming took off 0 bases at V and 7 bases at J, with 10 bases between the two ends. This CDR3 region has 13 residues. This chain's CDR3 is CATSRDRGREQYF. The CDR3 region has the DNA TGTGCCACCAGCAGAGATCGGGGTAGGGAGCAGTACTTC.

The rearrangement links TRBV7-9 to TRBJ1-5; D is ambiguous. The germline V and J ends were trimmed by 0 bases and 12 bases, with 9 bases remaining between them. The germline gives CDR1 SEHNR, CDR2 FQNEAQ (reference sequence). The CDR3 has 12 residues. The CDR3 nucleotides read TGTGCCAGCAGCTTAGCGATGGGAGACCAGCATTTT. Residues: CASSLAMGDQHF.

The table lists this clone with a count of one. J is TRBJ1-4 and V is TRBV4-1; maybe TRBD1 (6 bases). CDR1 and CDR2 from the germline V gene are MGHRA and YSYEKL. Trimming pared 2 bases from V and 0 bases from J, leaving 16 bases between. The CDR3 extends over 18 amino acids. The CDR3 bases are TGCGCCAGCAGCCAAAGGGGGAGAGGAGTCGCAACTAATGAAAAACTGTTTTTT. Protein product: CASSQRGRGVATNEKLFF.

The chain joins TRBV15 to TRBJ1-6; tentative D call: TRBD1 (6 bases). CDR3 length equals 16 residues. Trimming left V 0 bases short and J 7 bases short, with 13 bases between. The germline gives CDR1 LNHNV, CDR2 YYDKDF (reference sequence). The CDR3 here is CATSRDPSGANSPLHF. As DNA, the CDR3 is TGTGCCACCAGCAGAGATCCCTCAGGGGCCAATTCACCCCTCCACTTT.